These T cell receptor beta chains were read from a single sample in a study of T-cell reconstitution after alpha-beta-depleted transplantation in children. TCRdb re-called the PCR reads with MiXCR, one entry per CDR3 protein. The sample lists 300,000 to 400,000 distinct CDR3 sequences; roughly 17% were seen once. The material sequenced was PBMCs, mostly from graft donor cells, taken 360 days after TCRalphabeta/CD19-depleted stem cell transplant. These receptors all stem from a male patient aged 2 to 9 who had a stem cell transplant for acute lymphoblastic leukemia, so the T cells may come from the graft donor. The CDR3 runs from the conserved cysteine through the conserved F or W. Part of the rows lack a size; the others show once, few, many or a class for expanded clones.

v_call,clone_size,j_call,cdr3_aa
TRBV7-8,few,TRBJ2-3,CASSLGREFSTDTQYF
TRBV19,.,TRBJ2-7,CASSIADYPSYEQYF
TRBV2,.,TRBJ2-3,CATAGDDTQYF
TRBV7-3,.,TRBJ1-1,CASSLNPAGAEAFF
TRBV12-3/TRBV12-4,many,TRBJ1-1,CASSPTGRTNTEAFF
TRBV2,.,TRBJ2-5,CASNRLAGQETQYF
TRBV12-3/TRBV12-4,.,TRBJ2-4,CASSFETSAAKNIQYF
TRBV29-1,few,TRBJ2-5,CSVRTETQYF
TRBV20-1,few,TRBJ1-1,CSARGGYTEAFF
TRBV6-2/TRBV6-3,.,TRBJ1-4,CASSYWAGRGSEKLFF
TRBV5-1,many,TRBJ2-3,CASSLSSGSYDTQYF
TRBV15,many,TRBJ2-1,CATSPPSKDEQFF
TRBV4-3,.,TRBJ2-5,CASARRSGETQYF
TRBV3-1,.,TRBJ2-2,CASGKHGAPNTGELFF
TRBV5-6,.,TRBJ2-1,CASSSTGTPLRGRALYEQFF
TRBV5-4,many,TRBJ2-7,CASSQTGGYYEQYF
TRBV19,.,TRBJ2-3,CASSMRGLYTDTQYF
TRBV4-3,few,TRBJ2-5,CASSQVVKETQYF
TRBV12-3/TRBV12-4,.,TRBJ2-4,CASSLVRGPLTHIQYF
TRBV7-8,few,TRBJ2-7,CASSLGGLEQYF
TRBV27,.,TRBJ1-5,CASSSLGHSRASNQPQHF
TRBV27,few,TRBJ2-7,CASSLAQGMMNEQYF
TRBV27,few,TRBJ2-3,CASRFDYTDTQYF
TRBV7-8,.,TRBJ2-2,CASSLGLAAGGELFF
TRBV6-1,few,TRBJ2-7,CASTPTPSSGSDYEQYF
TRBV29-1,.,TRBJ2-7,CSVEVNGRGPRYEQYF
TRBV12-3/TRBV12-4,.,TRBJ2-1,CASRRGYNEQFF
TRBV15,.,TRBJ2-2,CATSRLTVGQGGLGAGELFF
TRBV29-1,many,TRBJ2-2,CSVRAGINTGELFF
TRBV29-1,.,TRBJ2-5,CSVERKGIETQYF
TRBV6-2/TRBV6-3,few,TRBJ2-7,CASRGTLGYEQYF
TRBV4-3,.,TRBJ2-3,CASSQGGARARFGVDTQYF
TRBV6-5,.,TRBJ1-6,CASSSTGQGSPLHF
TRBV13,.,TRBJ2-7,CASSSPGTSSYEQYF
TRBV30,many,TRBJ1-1,CAWTGEGVTEAFF
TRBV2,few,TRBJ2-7,CASSDRAVEQYF
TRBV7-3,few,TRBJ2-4,CASSLERVAKNIQYF
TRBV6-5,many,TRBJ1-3,CASLGQGDGNTIYF
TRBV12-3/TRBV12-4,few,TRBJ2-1,CASSPTGTSGHNEQFF
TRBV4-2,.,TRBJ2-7,CASSQAGLYEQYF
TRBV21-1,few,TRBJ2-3,CASSKNPLAGRPDTQYF
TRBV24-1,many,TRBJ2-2,CATSDSTGAGRFGELFF
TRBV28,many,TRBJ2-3,CASSPGLATDTQYF
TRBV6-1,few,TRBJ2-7,CVSRGQNYEQYF
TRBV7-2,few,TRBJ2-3,CASSFHPASGRTDTQYF
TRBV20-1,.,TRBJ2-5,CSARDPGPDTRETQYF
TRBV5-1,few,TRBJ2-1,CASSLIGTSGSYNEQFF
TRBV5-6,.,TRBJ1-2,CASSLWRTGGSGYTF
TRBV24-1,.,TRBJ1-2,CATRTANGYTF
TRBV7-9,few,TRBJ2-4,CASSSAGLGSGYF
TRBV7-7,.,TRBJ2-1,CASSLATSFGEQFF
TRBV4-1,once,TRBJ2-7,CASSKQSGVAYEQYF
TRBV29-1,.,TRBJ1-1,CRPGGTEAFF
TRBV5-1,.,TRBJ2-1,CASSPAEEQFF
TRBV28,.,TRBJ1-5,CASSFRPGVTGWDYSNQPQHF
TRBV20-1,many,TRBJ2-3,CSAFSLTTGASTDTQYF